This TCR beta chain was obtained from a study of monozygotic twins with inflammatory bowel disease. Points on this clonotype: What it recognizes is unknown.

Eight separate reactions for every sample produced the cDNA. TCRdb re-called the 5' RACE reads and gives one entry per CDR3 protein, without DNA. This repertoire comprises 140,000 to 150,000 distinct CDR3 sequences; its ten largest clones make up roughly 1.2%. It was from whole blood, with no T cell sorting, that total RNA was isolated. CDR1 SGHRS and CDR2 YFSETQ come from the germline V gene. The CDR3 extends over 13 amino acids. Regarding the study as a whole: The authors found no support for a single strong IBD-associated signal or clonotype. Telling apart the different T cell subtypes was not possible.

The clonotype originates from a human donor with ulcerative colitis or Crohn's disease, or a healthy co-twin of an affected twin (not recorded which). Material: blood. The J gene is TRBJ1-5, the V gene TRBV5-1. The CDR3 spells CASSLGANQPQHF.